Sequencing of this TCR beta chain was carried out in a study of technical replicates of blood from a few donors (dated by TCRdb to 2016 to 2017). Libraries were built with the immunoSEQ multiplex PCR assay. TCRdb retrieved this table from immuneACCESS and kept in-frame rearrangements only. Not all clones are present; in checked studies, unresolved V genes account for under half, and no reason is known for the remainder. Counted in this sample were 75,000 to 100,000 clones; approximately 95% of them appeared once. In total, the top ten clones hold roughly 0.28% of the sample. The germline V gene specifies SGDLS as CDR1 and YYNGEE as CDR2. V is cut by 2 bases and J by 4 bases, and the space between the germline ends is 4 bases. From the cysteine up to the phenylalanine, the CDR3 has a length of 12 residues. Solely the CDR3 DNA is kept, with 36 bases framed from the first base. On this clone: Its target antigen remains unknown. Qualities for individual bases were not recorded, and no much larger clone is one base off.

Source material: T cells isolated from PBMCs. Recombination joined TRBV9 with TRBJ2-1, with an unclear D gene assignment. The sequence was obtained from a human donor in good health. The bases read TGTGCCAGCAGCGTTAGTTACAATGAGCAGTTCTTC. Translated, this is CASSVSYNEQFF.